The 20 T cell receptor beta chains given below trace back to one sample, sequenced in a study of T cell responses to AZD1222 COVID-19 vaccine. Sequencing used immunoSEQ multiplex PCR; TCRdb keeps in-frame clones, though not all of them. The repertoire holds more than 50,000 clones, with 79% as singletons. Source: peripheral blood, taken on day 0 of MenACWY control vaccination. Receptors were obtained from an adult in good health.

The chain employs TRBV14 and TRBJ1-4; D is unclear. The V end was cut by 2 bases, the J end by 7 bases, with 8 bases between. The germline V gene encodes CDR1 SGHDN and CDR2 FVKESK. This CDR3 is 13 amino acids long. CDR3 bases: TGTGCCAGCAGCCAAATAGACGGTGAAAAACTGTTTTTT. The encoded protein is CASSQIDGEKLFF.

On this clone: An end of the junction does not agree with germline; a read error may underlie this. V gene TRBV29-1 combines with J gene TRBJ2-3; 7 positions match TRBD1. The germline V gene has CDR1 SQVTM and CDR2 ANQGSEA. The length of the CDR3 is 13 residues. The CDR3 here is CSVEGGLGDTQYF. Here the CDR3 DNA reads TGCAGCGTCGAAGGGGGCCTCGGAGATACGCAGTATTTT.

The chain combines TRBV29-1 with TRBJ2-7; D gene ambiguous. This CDR3 region has 13 residues. Germline V gene data show CDR1 as SQVTM and CDR2 as ANQGSEA. The V end lost 4 bases, the J end lost 3 bases, and 13 bases lay between the germline ends. CDR3 in DNA: TGCAGCGTTGGTTCCGACTTGAACTACGAGCAGTACTTC. Translating it yields CSVGSDLNYEQYF.

The sample holds a few counts of this clone. The J gene is TRBJ2-3, the V gene TRBV11-2, with D perhaps TRBD1 or TRBD2 (5 bases each). This CDR3 has 16 amino acids. Germline V gene data show CDR1 as SGHAT and CDR2 as FQNNGV. Between the trimmed V and J ends, which lost 6 bases and 5 bases, there was a span of 21 bases. The CDR3 loop reads CASRLYGRQRGDTQYF. DNA of the CDR3: TGTGCCAGCAGATTATATGGGAGACAGCGTGGAGATACGCAGTATTTT.

The CDR3 region is CASSWRENIQYF. The CDR3 bases are TGTGCCAGCAGTTGGAGGGAAAACATTCAGTACTTC. The V call is TRBV6-5, the J call TRBJ2-4; D is perhaps TRBD2 (6 bases). The CDR3 sequence is 12 residues long. Germline CDR1 is MNHEY and CDR2 is SVGAGI. The ends were cut back, 4 bases at V and 5 bases at J, with 6 bases in the middle.

The chain recombines TRBV19 with TRBJ2-5; TRBD2 agrees at 12 bases. The CDR3 sequence is 16 residues long. CDR1 and CDR2 from the germline V gene are LNHDA and SQIVND (reference sequence). V trimming: 8 bases; J trimming: 4 bases; junction bases outside the gene matches: 11. The CDR3 spells CASLLAGGHLRETQYF. In DNA form, the CDR3 reads TGTGCCAGTTTACTAGCGGGGGGCCATCTCCGAGAGACCCAGTACTTC.

The chain recombines TRBV19 with TRBJ1-1; 7 nucleotides match TRBD1. V dropped 4 bases and J dropped 2; count of bases not matched to a gene: 4. The CDR3 has 14 residues. CDR1 and CDR2 (germline): LNHDA, SQIVND (reference sequence). Here the CDR3 DNA reads TGTGCCAGTAGTAGTGGGACAGCCAACACTGAAGCTTTCTTT. It translates to CASSSGTANTEAFF.

This clone came up many times. The genes are TRBV30 and TRBJ1-6, with TRBD1 matching 7 bases. CDR1 and CDR2 (germline): GTSNPN, SVGIG (reference sequence). This CDR3 region has 14 residues. The J segment lost 7 bases and the V segment lost 5 bases, leaving 8 bases of the junction unmatched. The DNA of the CDR3 is TGTGCCTGGGAGACCGGGACAGAGAATTCACCCCTCCACTTT. Amino acid sequence: CAWETGTENSPLHF.

This chain joins TRBV5-1 and TRBJ1-2; 7 bases match TRBD1. J lost 4 bases, V lost 0 bases, and 6 bases had no gene match. CDR3 length: 15 residues. Germline CDR1 SGHRS, CDR2 YFSETQ. The CDR3 is CASSLEGAGGYGYTF. The CDR3 DNA follows: TGCGCCAGCAGCTTGGAGGGTGCAGGGGGCTATGGCTACACCTTC.

The chain joins TRBV10-3 to TRBJ1-6; 9 bases are shared with TRBD1. The junction had 2 bases not matched to a gene; V was cut back by 0 bases and J by 8 bases. Germline-derived CDR1 and CDR2 are ENHRY and SYGVKD. CDR3 length: 15 amino acids. The CDR3: CAISESGQGHSPLHF. The CDR3 DNA sequence: TGTGCCATCAGTGAGTCGGGACAGGGCCATTCACCCCTCCACTTT.

The V and J genes are TRBV5-1 and TRBJ2-2; tentatively, D is TRBD2 (6 bases). The CDR3 totals 14 residues. Germline V gene data show CDR1 as SGHRS and CDR2 as YFSETQ. The V and J ends lost 2 bases and 5 bases respectively, with 10 bases between them. The CDR3 here is CASSLPGVTGELFF. In DNA, the CDR3 is TGCGCCAGCAGCTTACCGGGGGTTACCGGGGAGCTGTTTTTT.

The gene calls are TRBV6-5 and TRBJ2-7; perhaps TRBD1 as D (5 bases). The CDR3 covers 13 residues. Germline assignment: CDR1 MNHEY and CDR2 SVGAGI. The germline V and J ends were trimmed by 6 bases and 4 bases, with 13 bases remaining between them. CDR3 in DNA: TGTGCCAGCAGAGGCGGCAGGGCGTACGAGCAGTACTTC. This encodes CASRGGRAYEQYF.

The chain couples TRBV5-8 to TRBJ2-4, with 8 bases aligning to TRBD1. The CDR3 loop spans 15 amino acids. The V segment lost 4 bases and the J segment 7 bases; nucleotides outside the gene matches: 10. Germline V gives CDR1 SGHTS, CDR2 YDEGEE. The CDR3 DNA sequence: TGTGCCAGCAGCCTCGACAGGGGCGTTGTGAACATTCAGTACTTC. Residues: CASSLDRGVVNIQYF.

The chain employs TRBV28 and TRBJ1-5; 9 bases match TRBD1. Trimming at V came to 6 bases and at J to 4 bases, leaving 1 base not matched to a gene. The CDR3 totals 13 residues. The germline V gene has CDR1 MDHEN and CDR2 SYDVKM. Here the CDR3 reads CASRGTGNQPQHF. The CDR3 bases are TGTGCCAGCAGAGGGACAGGGAATCAGCCCCAGCATTTT.

This clone was detected once. J is TRBJ2-3 and V is TRBV12-3 or TRBV12-4; no definite D call. V lost 3 bases, J lost 5 bases, and 3 bases lay in between. The CDR3 covers 11 residues. Here the CDR3 reads CASSLKDTQYF. In nucleotides, the CDR3 is TGTGCCAGCAGTTTGAAAGATACGCAGTATTTT.

This clone has only a few counts. V and J are TRBV4-1 and TRBJ1-3, with D unresolved. The germline gives CDR1 MGHRA, CDR2 YSYEKL. The CDR3 loop spans 17 amino acids. With 4 bases removed from V and 0 bases from J, the gap between germline ends came to 16 bases. In DNA form, the CDR3 reads TGCGCCAGCAGCCCCCAAGTTTTAAGAAGCTCTGGAAACACCATATATTTT. Its protein is CASSPQVLRSSGNTIYF.

The V call is TRBV9, the J call TRBJ2-2; D not certain. Trimming shortened V by 2 bases and J by 5 bases, and 10 bases separated the two germline ends. This CDR3 is built from 14 residues. Germline V CDR1 and CDR2: SGDLS, YYNGEE. The CDR3 sequence is CASSVSYVTGELFF. CDR3 nucleotide sequence: TGTGCCAGCAGCGTCTCTTACGTAACCGGGGAGCTGTTTTTT.

The V and J genes are TRBV9 and TRBJ1-3, with D perhaps matching TRBD1 (6 bases). CDR3 length: 16 residues. Per germline, CDR1 SGDLS and CDR2 YYNGEE. Between the trimmed V and J ends, which lost 4 bases and 0 bases, there was a span of 14 bases. The CDR3 bases are TGTGCCAGCAGCAATGGGGGCGTTGACTCTGGAAACACCATATATTTT. Encoded protein: CASSNGGVDSGNTIYF.

This clone was seen a few times. The chain has TRBV5-1 and TRBJ1-1; D is unresolved. Trimming removed 0 bases at V and 1 base at J, with 19 bases between. The CDR3 totals 18 residues. The germline V gene encodes CDR1 SGHRS and CDR2 YFSETQ. CDR3 region: CASSLGLKVGGTNTEAFF. CDR3 sequence (DNA): TGCGCCAGCAGCTTGGGGCTCAAAGTTGGCGGTACGAACACTGAAGCTTTCTTT. The whole variable domain, remainder taken from reference TRBV5-1 and TRBJ1-1, is KAGVTQTPRYLIKTRGQQVTLSCSPISGHRSVSWYQQTPGQGLQFLFEYFSETQRNKGNFPGRFSGRQFSNSRSEMNVSTLELGDSALYLCASSLGLKVGGTNTEAFFGQGTRLTVV.

The rearrangement uses TRBV19 and TRBJ2-7; 7 bases are shared with TRBD2. Per germline, CDR1 LNHDA and CDR2 SQIVND (reference sequence). Trimming cost V 3 bases and J 1 base; bases outside gene matches: 6. This CDR3 region has 15 residues. DNA for the CDR3: TGTGCCAGTAGTATGGGGGGGACCAATTCCTACGAGCAGTACTTC. As protein: CASSMGGTNSYEQYF.